The next 11 T cell receptor beta chains were all read from a single sample in a study of cytotoxic CD8 clonotypes in ibrutinib-treated CLL. The assay was immunoSEQ multiplex PCR, and TCRdb's table has in-frame clones only and misses some. The sample holds approximately 45,000 clones, 60% to 75% seen once. This material consisted of PBMCs, taken after 12 months of ibrutinib treatment. Every receptor here comes from a human donor with chronic lymphocytic leukemia.

V is TRBV7-3 and J is TRBJ1-1, with D possibly being TRBD1 (6 bases). The length of the CDR3 is 15 residues. In germline, CDR1 is SGHTA, CDR2 FQGTGA. The V gene lost 5 bases and the J gene lost 1 base, with 14 bases spanning the gap. As DNA, the CDR3 is TGTGCCAGCAGCCCCCCAGGGGTCCCGAACACTGAAGCTTTCTTT. This encodes CASSPPGVPNTEAFF.

This clone came up once. The gene calls are TRBV7-3 and TRBJ2-5; D may be TRBD2 (6 bases). Trimming took off 3 bases at V and 5 bases at J, with 10 bases between the two ends. Germline V gene sequence: CDR1 SGHTA, CDR2 FQGTGA. The CDR3 runs 13 residues. The CDR3: CASSFGGRETQYF. In DNA form, the CDR3 reads TGTGCCAGCAGCTTCGGGGGTAGGGAGACCCAGTACTTC.

The rearrangement joins TRBV7-3 to TRBJ2-2; D is unresolved. This CDR3 is 12 amino acids long. Trimming took off 1 base at V and 8 bases at J, with 5 bases between the two ends. Looked up from germline, CDR1 is SGHTA and CDR2 is FQGTGA. The CDR3 sequence is CASSLKQGELFF. Here the CDR3 DNA reads TGTGCCAGCAGCTTAAAACAGGGGGAGCTGTTTTTT.

This clone was found a few times. The chain employs TRBV19 and TRBJ1-2, with unresolved D. This CDR3 has 13 amino acids. Germline CDR1 LNHDA, CDR2 SQIVND (reference sequence). V was cut by 5 bases and J by 6 bases, with 13 bases left in between. The CDR3 loop reads CASSFHPRDGYTF. The CDR3 nucleotides are TGTGCCAGTAGTTTCCACCCAAGGGATGGCTACACCTTC.

The V and J genes are TRBV7-9 and TRBJ1-1, with D possibly being TRBD1 (6 bases). Germline V lookup: CDR1 SEHNR, CDR2 FQNEAQ (reference sequence). V was shortened by 0 bases and J by 0 bases, with 17 bases between the two germline ends. The CDR3 is 18 residues long. The CDR3 nucleotides are TGTGCCAGCAGCTTAGCATTGCAGGGGAGGTTGGTGAACACTGAAGCTTTCTTT. It translates to CASSLALQGRLVNTEAFF.

The genes are TRBV15 and TRBJ1-5; 11 bases are a match to TRBD1. The germline gives CDR1 LNHNV, CDR2 YYDKDF (reference sequence). The CDR3 runs 15 residues. J lost 5 bases, V lost 3 bases, and 3 bases had no gene match. The CDR3 here is CATSRDRGLDQPQHF. The CDR3, as DNA: TGTGCCACCAGCAGGGACAGGGGGCTTGATCAGCCCCAGCATTTT. The variable domain in full, with the rest retrieved from reference TRBV15 and TRBJ1-5, is DAMVIQNPRYQVTQFGKPVTLSCSQTLNHNVMYWYQQKSSQAPKLLFHYYDKDFNNEADTPDNFQSRRPNTSFCFLDIRSPGLGDTAMYLCATSRDRGLDQPQHFGDGTRLSIL.

V gene TRBV5-6 combines with J gene TRBJ2-7; D ambiguous. The CDR3 has 14 amino acids. Germline V gene lookup returns CDR1 SGHDT and CDR2 YYEEEE. Trimming took off 3 bases at V and 2 bases at J, with 12 bases between the two ends. CDR3 DNA sequence: TGTGCCAGCAGCTCTCTCAGGAACACCTACGAGCAGTACTTC. It specifies CASSSLRNTYEQYF.

This chain uses TRBV6-6 with TRBJ1-4; 10 nucleotides match TRBD1. The germline V gene encodes CDR1 MNHNY and CDR2 SVGAGI (reference sequence). The V gene end was trimmed by 7 bases and the J gene end by 7 bases; junction bases not matched to a gene: 6. The CDR3 sequence is 14 residues long. The CDR3 spells CASIPGQGPEKLFF. For the CDR3, the DNA is TGTGCCAGCATCCCGGGACAGGGGCCTGAAAAACTGTTTTTT.

This clone was seen a single time. The V and J genes are TRBV5-4 and TRBJ2-3; D gene ambiguous. This CDR3 comprises 15 residues. Germline V CDR1 and CDR2: SGHNT, YYREEE (reference sequence). V lost 2 bases, J lost 2 bases, and 12 bases lay in between. The CDR3: CASSLVWKDTDTQYF. DNA for the CDR3: TGTGCCAGCAGCTTAGTCTGGAAAGACACAGATACGCAGTATTTT.

J is TRBJ2-5 and V is TRBV5-6, with D perhaps TRBD1 or TRBD2 (6 bases each). Germline V gene lookup returns CDR1 SGHDT and CDR2 YYEEEE. The CDR3 runs to 13 residues. V was cut by 4 bases and J by 7 bases, with 14 bases left in between. The CDR3 spells CASSLSGGATQYF. DNA of the CDR3: TGTGCCAGCAGCCTGTCCGGGGGCGCGACCCAGTACTTC.

The chain has TRBV18 and TRBJ1-3; D unresolved. V gave up 7 bases and J gave up 0 bases, with 13 bases separating them. CDR1 is KGHSH and CDR2 is LQKENI in the germline V gene. The CDR3 has 15 residues. The CDR3 sequence: CASFSGVNSGNTIYF. The CDR3 coding sequence is TGTGCCAGCTTCTCCGGAGTCAACTCTGGAAACACCATATATTTT. The full variable domain, completed using reference TRBV18 and TRBJ1-3, is NAGVMQNPRHLVRRRGQEARLRCSPMKGHSHVYWYRQLPEEGLKFMVYLQKENIIDESGMPKERFSAEFPKEGPSILRIQQVVRGDSAAYFCASFSGVNSGNTIYFGEGSWLTVV.